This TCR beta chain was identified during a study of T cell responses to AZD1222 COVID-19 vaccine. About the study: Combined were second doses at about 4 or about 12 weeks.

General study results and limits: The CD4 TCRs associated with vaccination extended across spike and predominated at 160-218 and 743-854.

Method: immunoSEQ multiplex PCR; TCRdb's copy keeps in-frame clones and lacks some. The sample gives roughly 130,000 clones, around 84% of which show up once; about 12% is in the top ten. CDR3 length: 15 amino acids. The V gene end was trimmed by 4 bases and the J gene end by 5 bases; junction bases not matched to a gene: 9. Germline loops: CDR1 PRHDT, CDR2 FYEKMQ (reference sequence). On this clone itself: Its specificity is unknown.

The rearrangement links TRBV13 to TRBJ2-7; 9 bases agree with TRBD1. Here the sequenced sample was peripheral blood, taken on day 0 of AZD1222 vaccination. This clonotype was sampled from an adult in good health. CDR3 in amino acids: CASSSPGQGTNEQYF. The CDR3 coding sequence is TGTGCCAGCAGCTCACCGGGACAGGGAACAAACGAGCAGTACTTC.